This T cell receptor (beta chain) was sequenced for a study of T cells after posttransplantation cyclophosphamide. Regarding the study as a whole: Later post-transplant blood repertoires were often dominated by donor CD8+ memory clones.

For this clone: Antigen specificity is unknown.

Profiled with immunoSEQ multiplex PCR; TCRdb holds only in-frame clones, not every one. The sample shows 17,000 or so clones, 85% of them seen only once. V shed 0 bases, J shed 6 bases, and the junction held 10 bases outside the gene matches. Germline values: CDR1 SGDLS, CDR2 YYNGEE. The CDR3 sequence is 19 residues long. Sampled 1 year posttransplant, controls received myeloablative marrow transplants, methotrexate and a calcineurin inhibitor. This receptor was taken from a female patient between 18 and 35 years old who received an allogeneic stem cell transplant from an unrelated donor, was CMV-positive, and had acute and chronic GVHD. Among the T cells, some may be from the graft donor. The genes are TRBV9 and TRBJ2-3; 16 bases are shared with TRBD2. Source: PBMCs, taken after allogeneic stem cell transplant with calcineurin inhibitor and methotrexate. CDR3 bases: TGTGCCAGCAGCGTAGGCCGGGGACTAGCGGGAGGGCCGGCTGATACGCAGTATTTT. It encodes CASSVGRGLAGGPADTQYF. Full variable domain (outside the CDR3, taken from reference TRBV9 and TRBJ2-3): DSGVTQTPKHLITATGQRVTLRCSPRSGDLSVYWYQQSLDQGLQFLIQYYNGEERAKGNILERFSAQQFPDLHSELNLSSLELGDSALYFCASSVGRGLAGGPADTQYFGPGTRLTVL.